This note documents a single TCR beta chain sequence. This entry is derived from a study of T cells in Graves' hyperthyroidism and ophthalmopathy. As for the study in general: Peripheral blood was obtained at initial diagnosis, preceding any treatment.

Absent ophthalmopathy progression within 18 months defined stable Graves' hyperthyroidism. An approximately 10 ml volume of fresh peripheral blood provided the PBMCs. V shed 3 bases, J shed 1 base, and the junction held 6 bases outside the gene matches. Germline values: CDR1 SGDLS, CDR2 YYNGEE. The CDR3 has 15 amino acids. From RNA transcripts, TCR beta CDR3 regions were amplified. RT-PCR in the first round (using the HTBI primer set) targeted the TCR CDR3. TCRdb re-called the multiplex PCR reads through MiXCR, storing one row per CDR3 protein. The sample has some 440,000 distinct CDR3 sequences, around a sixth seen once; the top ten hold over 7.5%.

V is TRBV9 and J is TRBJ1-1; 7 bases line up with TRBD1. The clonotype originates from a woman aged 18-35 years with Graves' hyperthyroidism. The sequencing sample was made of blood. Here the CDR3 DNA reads TGTGCCAGCAGCGCAAAAGGGACAGAGAACACTGAAGCTTTCTTT. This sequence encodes CASSAKGTENTEAFF.